A single sample gave rise to the 5 T cell receptor beta chains below, sequenced in a study of identical twins (dated by TCRdb to the mid-2010s). The library was obtained by 5' RACE. The listed sequencing device is Illumina HiSeq 2000. TCRdb reworked the public reads: Q25 trimming with fastp, MiXCR clone assembly, productive beta chains retained. Rows with a matching CDR3 protein are joined into one entry that keeps the most common DNA and genes. The sample table contains some 96,000 distinct CDR3 sequences; only one count was recorded for just under 6% of them. The leading ten clones occupy approximately 12% of the sample. Sequencing was done on a sample of memory T cells sorted from blood. The cell subset or site tag for this specimen amounts to: CD45RO+ enriched T cells. The source of these receptors is a woman in her 50s in good health.

As to this clonotype: This could be a read error, since a much larger clone is one nucleotide away. The chain couples TRBV7-9 to TRBJ2-5; tentative D call: TRBD1 (6 bases). The germline V gene encodes CDR1 SEHNR and CDR2 FQNEAQ (reference sequence). The CDR3 runs 14 residues. The CDR3 nucleotides read TGTGCCAGCAGCCTCACAGGGTTCCAAGAGACCCAGCACTTC. Protein: CASSLTGFQETQHF.

This clonotype was seen at least ten times. The chain uses TRBV2 and TRBJ2-3; no definite D call. Per the germline V gene, CDR1 is SNHLY and CDR2 is FYNNEI. The CDR3 totals 14 residues. V was cut by 6 bases and J by 1 base, with 11 bases left in between. CDR3 bases: TGTGCCAGCAGCGTGACTCAGGGCACAGATACGCAGTATTTT. Translating it yields CASSVTQGTDTQYF.

There are many counts of this clonotype. The V call is TRBV5-1, the J call TRBJ2-3, with D maybe TRBD2 (5 bases). The CDR3 covers 16 residues. V lost 4 bases to trimming and J lost 6 bases, with 21 bases between them. CDR1 and CDR2 from the germline V gene are SGHRS and YFSETQ. The CDR3 here is CASSKGDHTSADTQYF. CDR3 coding DNA: TGCGCCAGCAGCAAGGGAGACCACACCTCTGCGGATACGCAGTATTTT.

This clonotype was found many times. The V gene is TRBV5-1, the J gene TRBJ1-4, with a weak D call TRBD1 (5 bases). The CDR3 has 16 amino acids. V gave up 4 bases and J gave up 0 bases, with 13 bases separating them. Germline V gene data show CDR1 as SGHRS and CDR2 as YFSETQ. The CDR3 loop reads CASSGPGTATNEKLFF. In DNA form, the CDR3 reads TGCGCCAGCAGCGGCCCAGGGACTGCAACTAATGAAAAACTGTTTTTT.

This clonotype was seen ten or more times. The J gene is TRBJ2-2, the V gene TRBV2, with D tentatively TRBD1 (6 bases). This CDR3 is 16 amino acids long. Germline V gene sequence: CDR1 SNHLY, CDR2 FYNNEI. Trimming took 0 bases from V and 1 from J, leaving 9 bases between them. CDR3 amino acids: CASSEAGARNTGELFF. The CDR3 DNA is TGTGCCAGCAGTGAAGCGGGGGCCCGGAACACCGGGGAGCTGTTTTTT. The complete variable domain, with remaining parts taken from reference TRBV2 and TRBJ2-2, reads EPEVTQTPSHQVTQMGQEVILRCVPISNHLYFYWYRQILGQKVEFLVSFYNNEISEKSEIFDDQFSVERPDGSNFTLKIRSTKLEDSAMYFCASSEAGARNTGELFFGEGSRLTVL.